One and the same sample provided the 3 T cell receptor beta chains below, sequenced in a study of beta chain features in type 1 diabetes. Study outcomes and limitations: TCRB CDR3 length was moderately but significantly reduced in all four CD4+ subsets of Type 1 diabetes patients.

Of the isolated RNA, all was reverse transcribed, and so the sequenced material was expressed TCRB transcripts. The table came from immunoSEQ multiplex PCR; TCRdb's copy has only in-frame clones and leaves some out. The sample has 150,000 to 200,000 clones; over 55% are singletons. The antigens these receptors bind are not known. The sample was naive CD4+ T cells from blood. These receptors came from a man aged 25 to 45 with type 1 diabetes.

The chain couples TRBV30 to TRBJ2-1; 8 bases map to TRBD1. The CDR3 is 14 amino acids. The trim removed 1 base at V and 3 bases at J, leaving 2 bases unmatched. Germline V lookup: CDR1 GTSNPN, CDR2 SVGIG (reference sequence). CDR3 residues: CAWSAGQGYNEQFF. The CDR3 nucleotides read TGTGCCTGGAGTGCCGGACAGGGCTACAATGAGCAGTTCTTC. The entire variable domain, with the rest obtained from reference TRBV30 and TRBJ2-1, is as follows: SQTIHQWPATLVQPVGSPLSLECTVEGTSNPNLYWYRQAAGRGLQLLFYSVGIGQISSEVPQNLSASRPQDRQFILSSKKLLLSDSGFYLCAWSAGQGYNEQFFGPGTRLTVL.

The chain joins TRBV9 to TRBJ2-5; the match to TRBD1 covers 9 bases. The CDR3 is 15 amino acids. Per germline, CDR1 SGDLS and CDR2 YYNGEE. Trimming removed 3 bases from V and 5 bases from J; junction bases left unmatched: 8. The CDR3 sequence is CASSARQGDWETQYF. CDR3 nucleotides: TGTGCCAGCAGCGCAAGACAGGGGGACTGGGAGACCCAGTACTTC.

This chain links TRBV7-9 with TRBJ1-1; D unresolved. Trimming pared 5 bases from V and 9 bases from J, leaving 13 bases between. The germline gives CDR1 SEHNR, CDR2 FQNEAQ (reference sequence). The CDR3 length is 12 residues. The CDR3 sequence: CASSPEDRQAFF. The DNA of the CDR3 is TGTGCCAGCAGCCCTGAGGACCGCCAAGCTTTCTTT.